The clone carrying this TCR beta chain was counted ten times or more. Its specificity is unknown. The diagnosis combined clinical symptoms, thyroxine, TRAb, thyroid ultrasound and orbital computed tomography scans. Amplification targeted the TCR beta CDR3 regions, with RNA transcripts as the source material. Investigators did first-round RT-PCR with HTBI primers, then second-round multiplex PCR. In TCRdb, the multiplex PCR reads were re-called with MiXCR into one record per CDR3 protein. The sample lists over a million distinct CDR3 sequences, about 36% occurring once. These data are taken from a study of Graves' ophthalmopathy and Graves' hyperthyroidism. Study in general: Stable hyperthyroidism was defined by absence of ophthalmopathy within 18 months of follow-up. The study, taken as a whole, reports: Thyroid clonotypes that were expanded above 0.001 frequency mostly also appeared in blood.

The CDR3 runs to 14 residues. Trimming removed 4 bases from V and 0 bases from J; junction bases left unmatched: 3. Germline V CDR1 and CDR2: SEHNR, FQNEAQ (reference sequence). This chain uses TRBV7-9 with TRBJ2-7, with 7 positions matching TRBD1. Sequenced material: peripheral blood or thyroid tissue (not recorded which). The clonotype comes from an adult man with Graves' hyperthyroidism. The CDR3 protein is CASSSRDSSYEQYF. Here the CDR3 DNA reads TGTGCCAGCAGCTCCCGGGACAGCTCCTACGAGCAGTACTTC.